The source of this T cell receptor beta chain is a study of vaccination and CD4 T cells after COVID-19 (dated by TCRdb to between 2021 and 2023). Study-level background: Every convalescent patient had a positive nasal swab PCR test for SARS-CoV-2, with mild disease in several patients and severe disease in one. Six males and four females were included in the convalescent cohort, with two Hispanic individuals, seven Caucasians, two Asians and one multiracial person represented. Two doses of either the Pfizer-BioNTech BNT162b2 vaccine (n=8) or the Moderna mRNA-1273 vaccine (n=2) were administered to participants. Post-COVID blood samples from convalescent patients were collected a median of around 110 days after diagnosis, with a range of roughly 35 to 180 days. Post-vaccine blood samples were obtained a median of about 72 days after the second vaccine dose, with a range of about 14 to 241 days. In roughly eleven COVID-19 convalescent patients and a handful of infection-naive healthy vaccine recipients, the spike-specific CD4+ TCR repertoire before mRNA vaccination was compared with the repertoire after mRNA vaccination. Study-level results and caveats: In convalescent patients, a median 86.3% of post-vaccine SARS-CoV-2-reactive clones were detected only after vaccination, and vaccine-specific priming was suggested by this finding. Nearly all vaccine-specific clones in convalescent patients (304 of 307) were mono-reactive for SARS-CoV-2 spike rather than cross-reactive with common cold coronaviruses. The number of convalescent patients in the study was relatively small, and the study did not examine early timepoints following natural infection. The median count of SARS-CoV-2-reactive clonotypes went up from 20 to 25 after infection to 30 to 40 after vaccination, although the change was not significant.

Library preparation used PCR. The reads were generated on an Illumina iSeq 100. The study's own analysis went as follows. Non-productive sequences were removed, and CDR3s that did not start with C, did not end with F or W, or were shorter than 7 amino acids were discarded. Similarity between CDR3 sequences was evaluated in R version 3.6.1 using Levenshtein distances (stringdist) and unrooted phylogenetic trees (ape). TCRdb cleaned the public reads at Q25 with fastp, built clones with MiXCR and kept in-frame beta chains. Identical CDR3 protein sequences are pooled into one entry, listed with their most common genes and DNA. These V and J calls derive from TCRdb rather than the authors' analysis. This sample comprises tens of thousands of distinct CDR3 sequences, roughly 61% of them detected only once. Clones ranked in the top ten supply about 1.1% of the sample. Per the germline V gene (reference sequence), DFQATT is the CDR1 and SNEGSKA is the CDR2. From the cysteine up to the phenylalanine, the CDR3 has a length of 15 residues. The entry retains the CDR3 DNA only, 45 bases that are in frame from base 1. V lost 4 bases and J lost 1 base, and the count of bases not matched to a germline gene is 8.

The positive SARS-CoV-2 PCR tests of the convalescent patients were dated from March to December 2020, before the Alpha, Beta and Delta variants emerged in the United States. Ficoll-Paque Plus gradient centrifugation was used to isolate PBMCs from whole blood, and the isolated PBMCs were then either used fresh or cryopreserved at -140C. With regard to this clonotype: The antigen it binds to is not known. No base quality values were provided; no much bigger clone lies one nucleotide off.

Here the sequenced sample was CD4+ T cells from blood, taken before SARS-CoV-2 vaccination. The sequence is built from TRBV20-1 and TRBJ2-5; TRBD2 aligns with 8 central bases. This clonotype was sampled from a human donor who had recovered from COVID-19. The DNA sequence reads TGCAGTGCTAAAAGTGCCGGGAGGGCCCAAGAGACCCAGTACTTC. Its protein product is CSAKSAGRAQETQYF.